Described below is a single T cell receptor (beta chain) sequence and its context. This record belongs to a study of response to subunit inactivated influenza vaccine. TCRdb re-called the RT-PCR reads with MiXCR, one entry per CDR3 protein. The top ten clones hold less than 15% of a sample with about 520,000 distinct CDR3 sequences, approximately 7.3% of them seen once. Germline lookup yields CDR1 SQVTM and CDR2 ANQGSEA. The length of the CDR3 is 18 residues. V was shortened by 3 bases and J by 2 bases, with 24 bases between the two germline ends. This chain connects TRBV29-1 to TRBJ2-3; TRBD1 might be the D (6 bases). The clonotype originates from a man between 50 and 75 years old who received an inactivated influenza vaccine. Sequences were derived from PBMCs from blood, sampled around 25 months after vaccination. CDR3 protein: CSVDIRGTSRSNTDTQYF. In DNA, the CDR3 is TGCAGCGTTGATATTAGGGGGACCTCGAGGTCAAACACAGATACGCAGTATTTT.